The next 17 T cell receptor beta chains were all read from a single sample in a study of T-cell reconstitution after alpha-beta-depleted transplantation in children. Unique molecular identifiers were incorporated when the TCRbeta library was constructed. TCRdb fed the PCR reads into MiXCR, producing one record per CDR3 protein. Of under 250,000 distinct CDR3 sequences listed, about 24% are singletons. The starting material was PBMCs, mostly from graft donor cells, obtained 360 days after TCRalphabeta/CD19-depleted stem cell transplant. Source of these receptors: a female patient aged 2-9 years who had a stem cell transplant for congenital amegakaryocytic thrombocytopenia, so the T cells may come from the graft donor.

There are a few counts of this clonotype. The J gene is TRBJ1-3, the V gene TRBV4-1; D call uncertain. CDR1 is MGHRA, CDR2 YSYEKL, per germline. V dropped 3 bases and J dropped 0 bases, with 9 bases sitting between them. This CDR3 has 15 residues. Here the CDR3 reads CASSHGDNSGNTIYF. In nucleotides, the CDR3 is TGCGCCAGCAGCCATGGAGACAACTCTGGAAACACCATATATTTT.

This clonotype was seen only a few times. The V gene is TRBV21-1, the J gene TRBJ2-2; TRBD1, the table's D call, was not compared with the DNA. TRBV21-1 is an annotated pseudogene. The CDR3 runs to 15 residues. CDR3 sequence reads: CASSRGQGVTGELFF. The CDR3 DNA follows: TGTGCCAGCAGCAGAGGACAGGGCGTCACCGGGGAGCTGTTTTTT.

The chain employs TRBV6-2 or TRBV6-3 and TRBJ2-3; D gene uncertain. The CDR3 consists of 14 residues. The V end lost 2 bases, the J end lost 4 bases, and 10 bases lay between the germline ends. Looked up from germline, CDR1 is MNHEY and CDR2 is SVGEGT. CDR3 protein: CASSYGKGADTQYF. Here the CDR3 DNA reads TGTGCCAGCAGTTACGGAAAGGGTGCAGATACGCAGTATTTT.

This clonotype showed up just a few times. This chain connects TRBV5-4 to TRBJ1-2; 8 bases match TRBD1. Germline V CDR1 and CDR2: SGHNT, YYREEE (reference sequence). V lost 3 bases and J lost 8; bases outside the gene matches: 6. CDR3 length: 13 residues. The CDR3 DNA is TGTGCCAGCAGCTCCGCTTCAGGGGGCGGCTACACCTTC. Translation gives CASSSASGGGYTF.

The rearrangement uses TRBV29-1 and TRBJ2-5; D may be TRBD2 (5 bases). Trimming took 8 bases from V and 0 from J, leaving 16 bases between them. The CDR3 contains 14 residues. CDR1 and CDR2 from the germline V gene are SQVTM and ANQGSEA. CDR3 loop: CSPIRGIHQETQYF. DNA of the CDR3: TGCAGCCCTATCCGGGGTATCCACCAAGAGACCCAGTACTTC.

This chain joins TRBV4-1 and TRBJ2-1; D possibly corresponds to TRBD2 (6 bases). The V gene lost 3 bases and the J gene lost 6 bases, with 9 bases spanning the gap. CDR3 length: 13 amino acids. The germline CDR1 and CDR2 sequences are MGHRA and YSYEKL. The CDR3, as DNA: TGCGCCAGCAGCCAGCTAGCGCCCAATGAGCAGTTCTTC. This codes for CASSQLAPNEQFF.

This chain joins TRBV18 and TRBJ1-1; tentatively, D is TRBD1 (5 bases). Trimming took 3 bases from V and 3 from J, leaving 14 bases between them. CDR3 length: 15 amino acids. The germline V gene encodes CDR1 KGHSH and CDR2 LQKENI. The CDR3 sequence: CASSPPGLGHTEAFF. The CDR3 bases are TGTGCCAGCTCACCCCCGGGACTAGGGCACACTGAAGCTTTCTTT.

The chain uses TRBV29-1 and TRBJ2-5; TRBD2 matches 8 bases. In germline, CDR1 is SQVTM, CDR2 ANQGSEA. With V trimmed by 8 bases and J by 5 bases, 10 bases remained unmatched. The CDR3 is 13 residues long. CDR3 amino acids: CSTPAGGKETQYF. CDR3 sequence (DNA): TGCAGCACCCCCGCGGGGGGAAAGGAGACCCAGTACTTC.

The chain uses TRBV18 and TRBJ1-5; possibly TRBD1 for D (6 bases). The germline V gene encodes CDR1 KGHSH and CDR2 LQKENI. V was trimmed by 3 bases and J by 3 bases, leaving 9 bases between them. This CDR3 has 14 residues. The CDR3 DNA is TGTGCCAGCTCACCTAACAGGGACAATCAGCCCCAGCATTTT. Protein: CASSPNRDNQPQHF.

The table lists this clonotype with a few counts. The chain is built from TRBV4-1 and TRBJ1-1, with D tentatively TRBD1 (6 bases). Germline CDR1 and CDR2: MGHRA and YSYEKL. Between the trimmed V and J ends, which lost 8 bases and 1 base, there was a span of 8 bases. This CDR3 is 12 amino acids long. CDR3 sequence reads: CASGQQNTEAFF. The CDR3 bases are TGCGCCAGCGGACAGCAGAACACTGAAGCTTTCTTT.

The chain links TRBV12-3 or TRBV12-4 to TRBJ2-2; D unclear. Trimming removed 7 bases at V and 6 bases at J, with 12 bases between. The CDR3 has 13 amino acids. Written as DNA, the CDR3 is TGTGCCAGCACCATAATGGACGCCGGGGAGCTGTTTTTT. This translates into CASTIMDAGELFF.

The chain is built from TRBV7-2 and TRBJ2-2; D not certain. CDR3 length: 12 residues. The germline V gene encodes CDR1 SGHTA and CDR2 FQGNSA. Trimming removed 7 bases at V and 6 bases at J, with 9 bases between. CDR3 residues: CASNPRSGELFF. Here the CDR3 DNA reads TGTGCCAGCAATCCGAGGTCCGGGGAGCTGTTTTTT.

This clonotype was counted only a few times. The genes are TRBV12-3 or TRBV12-4 and TRBJ2-3; D may be TRBD1 or TRBD2 (5 bases each). V was trimmed by 10 bases and J by 2 bases, leaving 16 bases between them. The CDR3 is made up of 14 amino acids. CDR3 DNA: TGTGCCACCAAGTCGGGACCGAACACAGATACGCAGTATTTT. As protein: CATKSGPNTDTQYF.

This clonotype was observed a few times. The chain couples TRBV7-9 to TRBJ1-4, with D unresolved. V was shortened by 5 bases and J by 0 bases, with 13 bases between the two germline ends. The CDR3 is 16 residues long. Looked up from germline, CDR1 is SEHNR and CDR2 is FQNEAQ (reference sequence). The CDR3 DNA follows: TGTGCCAGCAGCGCCCGAGGCTCCGCAACTAATGAAAAACTGTTTTTT. It encodes CASSARGSATNEKLFF.

This clonotype was detected only a few times. The chain links TRBV4-2 to TRBJ2-3, with D hard to call. This CDR3 has 15 residues. The germline CDR1 and CDR2 sequences are LGHNA and YNFKEQ. V dropped 0 bases and J dropped 0 bases, with 7 bases sitting between them. CDR3 protein: CASSQEAGSTDTQYF. Here the CDR3 DNA reads TGTGCCAGCAGCCAAGAAGCCGGGAGCACAGATACGCAGTATTTT.

This clonotype has a handful of counts. The rearrangement uses TRBV12-3 or TRBV12-4 and TRBJ1-2, with 8 bases identical to TRBD1. Trimming cost V 8 bases and J 5 bases; bases outside gene matches: 10. CDR3 length equals 14 residues. The CDR3 is CASASGGGSYGYTF. In DNA, the CDR3 is TGTGCCAGCGCCTCAGGGGGCGGGTCTTATGGCTACACCTTC.

This rearrangement joins TRBV5-1 to TRBJ2-2; D assignment may be TRBD1 or TRBD2 (7 bases each). The germline V gene encodes CDR1 SGHRS and CDR2 YFSETQ. There are 16 residues in the CDR3. V dropped 1 base and J dropped 5 bases, with 15 bases sitting between them. The CDR3 coding sequence is TGCGCCAGCAGCTTGCAGCCAGGGGGGGAGACCGGGGAGCTGTTTTTT. It codes for CASSLQPGGETGELFF.